The 27 T cell receptor beta chains listed next were all sequenced from one sample in a study of a mutant IDH1 vaccine in newly diagnosed glioma. Their antigens remain unidentified. Time point specified: week 11, during vaccination. Alongside topical imiquimod, each dose of vaccine comprised 300 ug of mutant IDH1 20-mer peptide. Only in-frame clones appear in the TCRdb table, and some are missing; sequencing was by immunoSEQ multiplex PCR. The sample gives around 130,000 clones, roughly 77% of which show up once; about 5.5% is in the top ten. This specimen was PBMCs, taken from a glioma patient whose treatment included an IDH1 peptide vaccine. Receptors originate from a man aged 40-49 years with glioma.

This chain joins TRBV29-1 and TRBJ2-5; D remains unclear. The CDR3 is made up of 15 amino acids. The V gene's germline CDR1 is SQVTM and CDR2 ANQGSEA. Between the trimmed V and J ends, which lost 1 base and 7 bases, there was a span of 19 bases. The CDR3 region is CSVEGMVGVTVTQYF. The CDR3 DNA reads TGCAGCGTTGAAGGAATGGTTGGGGTAACCGTGACCCAGTACTTC.

The V and J genes are TRBV30 and TRBJ1-1; unclear D gene. The germline V gene encodes CDR1 GTSNPN and CDR2 SVGIG (reference sequence). The CDR3 sequence is 13 residues long. V was pared by 0 bases and J by 6 bases, with 11 bases between. In DNA form, the CDR3 reads TGTGCCTGGAGTGTACGGAAAATCTCTGAAGCTTTCTTT. Protein: CAWSVRKISEAFF.

The CDR3 bases are TGTGCCAGCTCACCCTCCACGACAGCCCGAGTGCAGTACTTC. Its protein product is CASSPSTTARVQYF. This chain connects TRBV18 to TRBJ2-7, with D maybe TRBD1 (5 bases). Trimming took off 3 bases at V and 9 bases at J, with 18 bases between the two ends. The CDR3 loop spans 14 amino acids. CDR1 is KGHSH, CDR2 LQKENI, per germline.

V usage is TRBV7-2 and J usage is TRBJ1-6, with 9 bases identical to TRBD1. The J segment lost 9 bases and the V segment lost 2 bases, leaving 8 bases of the junction unmatched. Looked up from germline, CDR1 is SGHTA and CDR2 is FQGNSA. The CDR3 is 16 amino acids. The CDR3 DNA follows: TGTGCCAGCAGCTTAACTCCCGGGACAGGGTCTTCACCCCTCCACTTT. It translates to CASSLTPGTGSSPLHF.

On this clone: Other nucleotide sequences in the sample specify the same CDR3. The chain employs TRBV5-6 and TRBJ2-3; D is uncertain. This CDR3 is 15 amino acids long. Looked up from germline, CDR1 is SGHDT and CDR2 is YYEEEE. Trimming shortened V by 0 bases and J by 0 bases, and 8 bases separated the two germline ends. CDR3 residues: CASSLGPRSTDTQYF. The CDR3 DNA is TGTGCCAGCAGCTTGGGTCCGAGGAGCACAGATACGCAGTATTTT.

The rearrangement joins TRBV5-6 to TRBJ1-2; weak D call: TRBD1 (5 bases). Trimming cost V 2 bases and J 2 bases, with 10 bases left between them. Germline CDR1 and CDR2: SGHDT and YYEEEE. The CDR3 extends over 14 amino acids. CDR3 DNA: TGTGCCAGCAGCTTCGGGGACGGAAACTATGGCTACACCTTC. Protein product: CASSFGDGNYGYTF.

The rearrangement joins TRBV7-2 to TRBJ2-7; the match to TRBD2 covers 9 bases. The CDR3 covers 14 residues. Germline trimming cut 11 bases from V and 3 bases from J; bases unmatched to any gene: 11. CDR1 and CDR2 from the germline V gene are SGHTA and FQGNSA. CDR3 sequence (DNA): TGTGCCTCCAGAGATAGCGGGAGCAACTACGAGCAGTACTTC. It specifies CASRDSGSNYEQYF. Full variable domain (outside the CDR3, taken from reference TRBV7-2 and TRBJ2-7): GAGVSQSPSNKVTEKGKDVELRCDPISGHTALYWYRQSLGQGLEFLIYFQGNSAPDKSGLPSDRFSAERTGGSVSTLTIQRTQQEDSAVYLCASRDSGSNYEQYFGPGTRLTVT.

The chain links TRBV29-1 to TRBJ2-1; D remains unclear. The CDR3 consists of 14 residues. CDR1 is SQVTM and CDR2 is ANQGSEA in the germline V gene. The germline V and J ends were trimmed by 4 bases and 0 bases, with 10 bases remaining between them. The CDR3, as DNA: TGCAGCGTTGTAAGCTTCGGCTCCTACAATGAGCAGTTCTTC. This codes for CSVVSFGSYNEQFF.

V and J are TRBV19 and TRBJ2-7; 10 nucleotides align to TRBD1. CDR3 length: 16 amino acids. The ends lost 4 bases at V and 1 base at J; junction bases unmatched: 7. Germline CDR1 is LNHDA and CDR2 is SQIVND (reference sequence). The CDR3 loop reads CASSTPGQGISYEQYF. The CDR3 coding sequence is TGTGCCAGTAGTACGCCGGGACAGGGGATTTCCTACGAGCAGTACTTC.

V usage is TRBV29-1 and J usage is TRBJ1-3; D remains ambiguous. CDR1 and CDR2 (germline): SQVTM, ANQGSEA. The CDR3 contains 12 residues. The V and J ends lost 3 bases and 16 bases respectively, with 19 bases between them. CDR3 DNA: TGCAGCGTTGATCTCCCGGGCGGCTCAAATTATTTT. Translated: CSVDLPGGSNYF.

This clone was seen once. The genes are TRBV27 and TRBJ2-7; 7 positions match TRBD1. Trimming at V came to 6 bases and at J to 3 bases, leaving 8 bases not matched to a gene. The CDR3 is 14 amino acids. Germline CDR1 and CDR2: MNHEY and SMNVEV (reference sequence). CDR3 nucleotides: TGTGCCAGCAGCGGGACAGAGAGACTCTACGAGCAGTACTTC. Translating it yields CASSGTERLYEQYF.

The rearrangement links TRBV6-1 to TRBJ2-7; a weak D match, TRBD2 (5 bases). The CDR3 is 14 residues long. V was shortened by 4 bases and J by 3 bases, with 13 bases between the two germline ends. The V gene's germline CDR1 is MNHNS and CDR2 SASEGT. CDR3 sequence: CASSVEPGNYEQYF. The CDR3 coding sequence is TGTGCCAGCAGTGTGGAACCGGGAAACTACGAGCAGTACTTC.

The V gene is TRBV2, the J gene TRBJ1-2; D remains ambiguous. Trimming stripped 3 bases from V and 1 base from J, with 6 bases between. CDR1 is SNHLY and CDR2 is FYNNEI in the germline V gene. The CDR3 consists of 13 residues. CDR3 nucleotide sequence: TGTGCCAGCAGTGAGTCTGATAACTATGGCTACACCTTC. Translating it yields CASSESDNYGYTF.

Notes on this clone: This CDR3 is also generated by other DNA sequences in the sample. The chain uses TRBV5-1 and TRBJ2-1; no clear D gene. With 0 bases removed from V and 1 base from J, the gap between germline ends came to 8 bases. CDR3 length: 15 residues. Germline CDR1 SGHRS, CDR2 YFSETQ. CDR3 in DNA: TGCGCCAGCAGCTTGGGTGGGGTATCCTACAATGAGCAGTTCTTC. This translates into CASSLGGVSYNEQFF.

This rearrangement joins TRBV7-8 to TRBJ2-3, with D possibly TRBD2 on 6 matching bases. V dropped 0 bases and J dropped 8 bases, with 18 bases sitting between them. The germline gives CDR1 SGHVS, CDR2 FQNEAQ. This CDR3 has 16 residues. This CDR3 is CASSLASWYAGRTQYF. CDR3 sequence (DNA): TGTGCCAGCAGCTTAGCGAGCTGGTATGCGGGACGTACGCAGTATTTT.

The chain combines TRBV6-5 with TRBJ2-5, with D perhaps TRBD1 or TRBD2 (5 bases each). This CDR3 has 11 amino acids. Germline-derived CDR1 and CDR2 are MNHEY and SVGAGI. V dropped 6 bases and J dropped 4 bases, with 6 bases sitting between them. DNA for the CDR3: TGTGCCAGCAGGAGGGGAGAGACCCAGTACTTC. Its protein product is CASRRGETQYF.

J is TRBJ1-1 and V is TRBV30, with D perhaps matching TRBD1 (6 bases). The CDR3 length is 15 residues. The V gene lost 2 bases and the J gene lost 0 bases, with 13 bases spanning the gap. Germline CDR1 reads GTSNPN; CDR2 reads SVGIG (reference sequence). CDR3 sequence (DNA): TGTGCCTGGAGTCTGTGGGGGCCCCTGAACACTGAAGCTTTCTTT. Its protein is CAWSLWGPLNTEAFF. The full variable domain, completed using reference TRBV30 and TRBJ1-1, is SQTIHQWPATLVQPVGSPLSLECTVEGTSNPNLYWYRQAAGRGLQLLFYSVGIGQISSEVPQNLSASRPQDRQFILSSKKLLLSDSGFYLCAWSLWGPLNTEAFFGQGTRLTVV.

The chain links TRBV28 to TRBJ2-5; D possibly corresponds to TRBD1 (5 bases). This CDR3 has 15 amino acids. V lost 5 bases and J lost 1, with 14 bases in between. Germline assignment: CDR1 MDHEN and CDR2 SYDVKM. CDR3 region: CASSHEQAGQETQYF. CDR3 DNA sequence: TGTGCCAGCAGTCACGAACAGGCAGGCCAAGAGACCCAGTACTTC.

This CDR3 is CASTETQGDTGELFF. CDR3 DNA sequence: TGTGCCAGCACGGAGACACAGGGAGACACCGGGGAGCTGTTTTTT. The chain links TRBV9 to TRBJ2-2; tentatively, D is TRBD1 (6 bases). The germline V gene has CDR1 SGDLS and CDR2 YYNGEE. The CDR3 covers 15 residues. Trimming cost V 6 bases and J 3 bases, with 15 bases left between them.

The chain is built from TRBV19 and TRBJ2-1; tentative D call: TRBD2 (6 bases). The CDR3 sequence is 15 residues long. Deletions cut 4 bases from V and 6 bases from J, with 16 bases between. Germline loops: CDR1 LNHDA, CDR2 SQIVND (reference sequence). The DNA for the CDR3 is TGTGCCAGTAGTACTGCCGGGAGTGGGTCCAATGAGCAGTTCTTC. Its translation is CASSTAGSGSNEQFF. Supplemented by reference TRBV19 and TRBJ2-1, the full variable domain reads DGGITQSPKYLFRKEGQNVTLSCEQNLNHDAMYWYRQDPGQGLRLIYYSQIVNDFQKGDIAEGYSVSREKKESFPLTVTSAQKNPTAFYLCASSTAGSGSNEQFFGPGTRLTVL.

The CDR3 DNA reads as TGCGCCAGCAGCTTGGTAGTAAACGCGAACGGGGGAGGCTACACCTTC. It translates to CASSLVVNANGGGYTF. The rearrangement uses TRBV5-1 and TRBJ1-2, with D possibly being TRBD1 (5 bases). V was cut by 0 bases and J by 8 bases, with 20 bases left in between. CDR1 is SGHRS, CDR2 YFSETQ, per germline. The CDR3 runs 16 residues.

The CDR3 region is CASSLLQYNEQFF. CDR3 bases: TGTGCCAGCAGCTTGTTACAGTACAATGAGCAGTTCTTC. The chain links TRBV5-6 to TRBJ2-1, with no clear D. V dropped 1 base and J dropped 4 bases, with 6 bases sitting between them. The CDR3 runs 13 residues. Germline V CDR1 and CDR2: SGHDT, YYEEEE.

The rearrangement joins TRBV7-2 to TRBJ2-1; tentatively, D is TRBD1 (6 bases). CDR1 and CDR2 (germline): SGHTA, FQGNSA. V lost 1 base, J lost 2 bases, and 18 bases lay in between. CDR3 length: 18 residues. CDR3 DNA: TGTGCCAGCAGCTTAGAGAGCCCCAGGGGCCTACCCTACAATGAGCAGTTCTTC. This translates into CASSLESPRGLPYNEQFF.

The chain has TRBV28 and TRBJ1-4, with D perhaps TRBD1 (5 bases). The germline V and J ends were trimmed by 6 bases and 5 bases, with 13 bases remaining between them. Per the germline V gene, CDR1 is MDHEN and CDR2 is SYDVKM. The CDR3 is 14 residues long. The CDR3 here is CASRGTLGNEKLFF. CDR3 in DNA: TGTGCCAGCAGGGGGACCTTGGGGAATGAAAAACTGTTTTTT.

The V call is TRBV7-2, the J call TRBJ2-1, with D unclear. Germline V gene data show CDR1 as SGHTA and CDR2 as FQGNSA. This CDR3 has 15 residues. The V and J ends lost 1 base and 9 bases respectively, with 16 bases between them. In nucleotides, the CDR3 is TGTGCCAGCAGCTTAGATCAAGGGCTAGTCGGTGAGCAGTTCTTC. Protein: CASSLDQGLVGEQFF.

The chain uses TRBV2 and TRBJ1-2, with 12 bases that match TRBD1. Germline V lookup: CDR1 SNHLY, CDR2 FYNNEI. V was clipped by 8 bases and J by 4 bases; unmatched bases: 11. CDR3 length: 16 amino acids. CDR3 sequence: CASGSPGQGAGYGYTF. CDR3 in DNA: TGTGCCAGCGGATCTCCGGGACAGGGGGCCGGCTATGGCTACACCTTC.

The chain joins TRBV7-2 to TRBJ1-5, with D possibly being TRBD1 (6 bases). Germline CDR1 SGHTA, CDR2 FQGNSA. The CDR3 runs 16 residues. The V and J ends lost 4 bases and 7 bases respectively, with 20 bases between them. The CDR3 coding sequence is TGTGCCAGCAGCTCACAACAGGGTGGCATGACGCAGCCCCAGCATTTT. The encoded protein is CASSSQQGGMTQPQHF.